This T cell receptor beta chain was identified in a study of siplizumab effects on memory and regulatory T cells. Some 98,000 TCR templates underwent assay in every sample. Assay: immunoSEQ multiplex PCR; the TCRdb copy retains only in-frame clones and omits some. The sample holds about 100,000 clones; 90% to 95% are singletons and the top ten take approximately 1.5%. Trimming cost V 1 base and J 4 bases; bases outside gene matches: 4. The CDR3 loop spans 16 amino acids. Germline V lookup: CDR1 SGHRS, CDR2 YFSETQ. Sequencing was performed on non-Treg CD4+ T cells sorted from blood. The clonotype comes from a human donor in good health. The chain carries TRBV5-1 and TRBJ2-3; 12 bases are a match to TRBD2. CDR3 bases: TGCGCCAGCAGCTTGAACCCTAGCGGGAGGGCAGATACGCAGTATTTT. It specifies CASSLNPSGRADTQYF.